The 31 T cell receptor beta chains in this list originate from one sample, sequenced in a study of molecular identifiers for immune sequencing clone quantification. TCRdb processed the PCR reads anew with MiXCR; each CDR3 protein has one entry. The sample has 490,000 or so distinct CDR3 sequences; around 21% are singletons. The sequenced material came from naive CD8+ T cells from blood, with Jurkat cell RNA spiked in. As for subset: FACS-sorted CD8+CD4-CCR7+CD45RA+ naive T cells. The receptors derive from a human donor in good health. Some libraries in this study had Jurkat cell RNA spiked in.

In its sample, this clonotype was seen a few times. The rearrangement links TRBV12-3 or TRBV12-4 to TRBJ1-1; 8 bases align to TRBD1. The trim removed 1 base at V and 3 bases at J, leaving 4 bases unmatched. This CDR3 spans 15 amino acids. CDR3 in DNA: TGTGCCAGCAGTTTAGGGGCAGGGGGCCACACTGAAGCTTTCTTT. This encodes CASSLGAGGHTEAFF.

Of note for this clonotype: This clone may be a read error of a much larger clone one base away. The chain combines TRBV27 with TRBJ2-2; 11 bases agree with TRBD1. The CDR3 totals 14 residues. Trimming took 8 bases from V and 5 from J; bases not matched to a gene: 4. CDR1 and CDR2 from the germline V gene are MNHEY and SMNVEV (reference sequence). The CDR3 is CASWTGGRTGELFF. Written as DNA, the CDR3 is TGTGCCAGCTGGACAGGGGGCAGGACCGGGGAGCTGTTTTTT.

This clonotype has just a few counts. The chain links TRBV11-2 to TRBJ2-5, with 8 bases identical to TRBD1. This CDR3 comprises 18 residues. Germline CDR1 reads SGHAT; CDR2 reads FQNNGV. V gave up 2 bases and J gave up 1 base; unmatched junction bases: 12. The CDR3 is CASSLNPSRTGFQETQYF. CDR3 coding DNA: TGTGCCAGCAGCTTAAATCCTAGTAGGACAGGGTTCCAAGAGACCCAGTACTTC.

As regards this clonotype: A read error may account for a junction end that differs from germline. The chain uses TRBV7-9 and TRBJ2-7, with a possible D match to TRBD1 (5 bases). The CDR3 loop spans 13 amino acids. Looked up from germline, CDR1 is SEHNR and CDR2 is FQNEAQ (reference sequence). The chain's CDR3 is CASSLGMGPELYF. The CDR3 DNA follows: TGTGCCAGCAGCTTAGGAATGGGGCCCGAGCTGTACTTC.

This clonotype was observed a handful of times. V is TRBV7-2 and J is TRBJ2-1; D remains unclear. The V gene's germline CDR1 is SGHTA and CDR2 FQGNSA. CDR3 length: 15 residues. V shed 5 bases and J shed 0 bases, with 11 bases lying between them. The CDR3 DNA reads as TGTGCCAGCAGCCTATCAATTAGCTCCTACAATGAGCAGTTCTTC. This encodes CASSLSISSYNEQFF.

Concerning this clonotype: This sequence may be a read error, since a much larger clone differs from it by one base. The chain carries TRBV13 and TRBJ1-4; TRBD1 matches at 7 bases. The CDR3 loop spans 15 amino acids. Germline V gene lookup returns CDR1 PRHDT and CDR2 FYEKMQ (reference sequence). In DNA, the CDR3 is TGTGCCAGCAGCCTTAGTTCAGGGGGAAATGAAAAACCGTTTTTT. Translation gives CASSLSSGGNEKPFF.

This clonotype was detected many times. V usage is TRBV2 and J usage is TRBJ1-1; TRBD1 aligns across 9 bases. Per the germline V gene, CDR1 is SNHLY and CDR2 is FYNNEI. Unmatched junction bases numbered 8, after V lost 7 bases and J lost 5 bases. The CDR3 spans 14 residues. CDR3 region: CASMNGQGRTEAFF. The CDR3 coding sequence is TGTGCCAGCATGAACGGACAGGGGAGGACTGAAGCTTTCTTT.

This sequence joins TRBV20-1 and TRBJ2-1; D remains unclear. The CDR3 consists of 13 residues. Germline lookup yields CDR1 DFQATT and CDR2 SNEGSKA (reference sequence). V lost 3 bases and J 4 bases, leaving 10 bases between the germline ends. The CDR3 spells CSARWSVYNEQFF. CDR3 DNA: TGCAGTGCTAGGTGGTCAGTGTACAATGAGCAGTTCTTC.

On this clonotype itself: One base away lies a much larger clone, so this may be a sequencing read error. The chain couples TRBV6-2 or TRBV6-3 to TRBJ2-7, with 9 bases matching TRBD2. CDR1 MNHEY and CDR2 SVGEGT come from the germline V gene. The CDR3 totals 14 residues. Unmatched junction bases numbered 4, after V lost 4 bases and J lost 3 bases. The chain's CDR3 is CASSCASGNYEQYF. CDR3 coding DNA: TGTGCCAGCAGTTGCGCTAGCGGGAACTACGAGCAGTACTTC.

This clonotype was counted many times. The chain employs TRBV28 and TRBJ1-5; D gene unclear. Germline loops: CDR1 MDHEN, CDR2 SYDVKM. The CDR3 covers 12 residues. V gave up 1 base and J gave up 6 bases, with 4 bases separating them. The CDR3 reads CASSLSAQPQHF. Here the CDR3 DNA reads TGTGCCAGCAGTTTATCCGCTCAGCCCCAGCATTTT.

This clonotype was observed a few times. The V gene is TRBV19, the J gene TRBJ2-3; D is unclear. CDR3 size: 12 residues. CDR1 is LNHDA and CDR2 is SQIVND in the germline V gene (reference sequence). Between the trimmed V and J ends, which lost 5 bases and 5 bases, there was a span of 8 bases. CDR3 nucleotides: TGTGCCAGTAGTTATAATGAAGATACGCAGTATTTT. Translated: CASSYNEDTQYF.

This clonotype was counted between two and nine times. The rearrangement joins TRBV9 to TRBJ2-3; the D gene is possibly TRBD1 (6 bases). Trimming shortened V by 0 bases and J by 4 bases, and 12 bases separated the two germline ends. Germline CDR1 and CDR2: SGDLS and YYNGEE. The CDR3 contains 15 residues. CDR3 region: CASSVEGVRADTQYF. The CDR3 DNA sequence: TGTGCCAGCAGCGTAGAGGGGGTTCGGGCAGATACGCAGTATTTT.

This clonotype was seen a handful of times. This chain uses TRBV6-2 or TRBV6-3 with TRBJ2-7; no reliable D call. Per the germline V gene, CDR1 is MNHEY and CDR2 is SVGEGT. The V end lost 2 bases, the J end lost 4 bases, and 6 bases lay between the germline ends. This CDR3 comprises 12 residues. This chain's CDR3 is CASSYGIYEQYF. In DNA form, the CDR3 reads TGTGCCAGCAGTTACGGAATTTACGAGCAGTACTTC.

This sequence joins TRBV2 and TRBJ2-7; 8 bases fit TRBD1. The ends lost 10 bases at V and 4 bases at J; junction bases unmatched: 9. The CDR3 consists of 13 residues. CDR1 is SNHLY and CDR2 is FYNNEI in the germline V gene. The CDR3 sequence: CATHLDRGYEQYF. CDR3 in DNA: TGTGCCACCCACCTCGACAGGGGATACGAGCAGTACTTC.

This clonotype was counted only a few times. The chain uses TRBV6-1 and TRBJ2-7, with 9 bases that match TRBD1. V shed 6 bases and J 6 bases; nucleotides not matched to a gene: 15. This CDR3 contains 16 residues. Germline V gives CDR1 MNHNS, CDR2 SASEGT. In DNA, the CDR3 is TGTGCCAGCAGCGAATGGGGACAGGGCATGCCGGCCGAGCAGTACTTC. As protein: CASSEWGQGMPAEQYF.

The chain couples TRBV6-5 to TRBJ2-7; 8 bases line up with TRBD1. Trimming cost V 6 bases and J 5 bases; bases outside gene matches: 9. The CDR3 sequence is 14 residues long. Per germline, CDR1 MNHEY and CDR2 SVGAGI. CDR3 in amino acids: CASSTGTGYNEQYF. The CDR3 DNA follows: TGTGCCAGCAGCACCGGGACAGGATATAACGAGCAGTACTTC.

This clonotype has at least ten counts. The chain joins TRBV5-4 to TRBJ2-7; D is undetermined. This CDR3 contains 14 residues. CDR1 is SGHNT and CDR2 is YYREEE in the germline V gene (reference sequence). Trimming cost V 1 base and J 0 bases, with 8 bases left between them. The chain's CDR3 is CASSLFRSSYEQYF. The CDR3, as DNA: TGTGCCAGCAGCTTGTTCAGGTCCTCCTACGAGCAGTACTTC. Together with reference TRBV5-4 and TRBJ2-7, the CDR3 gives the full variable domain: ETGVTQSPTHLIKTRGQQVTLRCSSQSGHNTVSWYQQALGQGPQFIFQYYREEENGRGNFPPRFSGLQFPNYSSELNVNALELDDSALYLCASSLFRSSYEQYFGPGTRLTVT.

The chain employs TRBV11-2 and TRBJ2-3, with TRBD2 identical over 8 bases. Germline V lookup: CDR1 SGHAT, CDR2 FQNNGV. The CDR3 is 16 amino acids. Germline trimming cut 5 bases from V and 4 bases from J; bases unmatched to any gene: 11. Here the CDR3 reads CASSLLASGRPDTQYF. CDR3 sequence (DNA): TGTGCCAGCAGCCTCCTCGCAAGCGGGAGACCAGATACGCAGTATTTT.

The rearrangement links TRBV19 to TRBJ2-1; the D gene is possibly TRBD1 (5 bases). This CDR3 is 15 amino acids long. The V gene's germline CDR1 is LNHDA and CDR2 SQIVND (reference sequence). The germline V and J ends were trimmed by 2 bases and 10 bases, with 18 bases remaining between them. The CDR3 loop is CASSIPSQGFGEQFF. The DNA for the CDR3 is TGTGCCAGTAGTATACCCTCCCAGGGTTTTGGGGAGCAGTTCTTC. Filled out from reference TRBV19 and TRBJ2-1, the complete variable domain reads DGGITQSPKYLFRKEGQNVTLSCEQNLNHDAMYWYRQDPGQGLRLIYYSQIVNDFQKGDIAEGYSVSREKKESFPLTVTSAQKNPTAFYLCASSIPSQGFGEQFFGPGTRLTVL.

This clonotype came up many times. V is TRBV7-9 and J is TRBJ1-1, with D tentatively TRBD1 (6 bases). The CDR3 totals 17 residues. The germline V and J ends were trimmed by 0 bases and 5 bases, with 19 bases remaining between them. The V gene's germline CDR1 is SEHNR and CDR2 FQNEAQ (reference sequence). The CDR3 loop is CASSLASGGAKGTEAFF. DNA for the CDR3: TGTGCCAGCAGCTTAGCATCGGGGGGGGCTAAGGGTACTGAAGCTTTCTTT.

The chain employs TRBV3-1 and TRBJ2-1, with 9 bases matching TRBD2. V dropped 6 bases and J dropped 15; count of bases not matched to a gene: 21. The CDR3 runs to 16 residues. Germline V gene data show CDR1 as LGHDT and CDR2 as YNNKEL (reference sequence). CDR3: CASSHLSSGDPGRRFF. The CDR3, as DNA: TGTGCCAGCAGTCACCTATCTAGCGGGGACCCGGGTAGGAGGTTCTTC.

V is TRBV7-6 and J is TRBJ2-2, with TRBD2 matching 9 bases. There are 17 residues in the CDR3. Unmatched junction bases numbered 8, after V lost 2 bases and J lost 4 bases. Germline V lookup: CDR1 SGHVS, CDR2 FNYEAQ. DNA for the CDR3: TGTGCCAGCAGCTTATTTAGCGGGAGTGAGCCCACCGGGGAGCTGTTTTTT. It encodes CASSLFSGSEPTGELFF. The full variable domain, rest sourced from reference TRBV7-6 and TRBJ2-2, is GAGVSQSPRYKVTKRGQDVALRCDPISGHVSLYWYRQALGQGPEFLTYFNYEAQQDKSGLPNDRFSAERPEGSISTLTIQRTEQRDSAMYRCASSLFSGSEPTGELFFGEGSRLTVL.

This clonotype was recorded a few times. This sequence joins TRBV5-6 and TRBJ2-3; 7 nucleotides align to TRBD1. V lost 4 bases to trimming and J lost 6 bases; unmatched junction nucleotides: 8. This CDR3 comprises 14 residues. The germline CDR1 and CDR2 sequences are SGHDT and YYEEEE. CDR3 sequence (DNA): TGTGCCAGCAGCCACGACAGGGAAGTTGATACGCAGTATTTT. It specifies CASSHDREVDTQYF.

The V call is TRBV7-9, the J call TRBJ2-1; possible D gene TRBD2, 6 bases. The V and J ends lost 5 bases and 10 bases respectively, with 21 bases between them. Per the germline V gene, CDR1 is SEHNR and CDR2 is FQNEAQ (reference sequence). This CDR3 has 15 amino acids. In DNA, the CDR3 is TGTGCCAGCAGCCCCGGGATGGGGGTCGCGGGAGAGCAGTTCTTC. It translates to CASSPGMGVAGEQFF.

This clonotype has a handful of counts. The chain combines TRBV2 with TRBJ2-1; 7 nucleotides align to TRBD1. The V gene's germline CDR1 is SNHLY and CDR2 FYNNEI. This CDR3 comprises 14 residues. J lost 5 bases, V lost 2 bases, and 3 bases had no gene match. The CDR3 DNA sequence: TGTGCCAGCAGTGAAATACAGGGGAACAATGAGCAGTTCTTC. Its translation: CASSEIQGNNEQFF.

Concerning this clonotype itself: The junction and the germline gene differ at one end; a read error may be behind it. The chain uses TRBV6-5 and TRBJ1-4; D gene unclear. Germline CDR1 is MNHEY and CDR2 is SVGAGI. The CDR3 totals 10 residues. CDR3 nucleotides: TGTGCCAGCAGGGAGGGAAAACTGGTTTTT. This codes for CASREGKLVF.

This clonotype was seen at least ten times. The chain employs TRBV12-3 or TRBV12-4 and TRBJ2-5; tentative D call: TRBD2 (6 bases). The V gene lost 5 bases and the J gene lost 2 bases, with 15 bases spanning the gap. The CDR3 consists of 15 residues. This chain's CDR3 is CASSISGTPQETQYF. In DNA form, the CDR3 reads TGTGCCAGCAGTATCTCCGGGACTCCTCAAGAGACCCAGTACTTC.

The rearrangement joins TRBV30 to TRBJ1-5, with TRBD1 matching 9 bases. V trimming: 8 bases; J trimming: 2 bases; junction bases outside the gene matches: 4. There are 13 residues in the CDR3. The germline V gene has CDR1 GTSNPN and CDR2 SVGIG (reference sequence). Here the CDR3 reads CARGDRGNQPQHF. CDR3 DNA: TGTGCCCGCGGGGACAGGGGCAATCAGCCCCAGCATTTT.

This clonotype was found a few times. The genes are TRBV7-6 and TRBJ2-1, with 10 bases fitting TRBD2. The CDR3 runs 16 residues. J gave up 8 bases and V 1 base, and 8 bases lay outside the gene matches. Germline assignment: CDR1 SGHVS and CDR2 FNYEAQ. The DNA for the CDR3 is TGTGCCAGCAGCTTAGATCCTAGCGGGAGCCCAGATGAGCAGTTCTTC. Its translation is CASSLDPSGSPDEQFF.

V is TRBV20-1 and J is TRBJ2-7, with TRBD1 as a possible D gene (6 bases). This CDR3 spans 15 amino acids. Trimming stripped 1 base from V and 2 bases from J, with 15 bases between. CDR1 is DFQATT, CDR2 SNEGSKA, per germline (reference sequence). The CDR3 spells CSARGRTEITYEQYF. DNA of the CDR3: TGCAGTGCTAGAGGTCGGACAGAAATTACCTACGAGCAGTACTTC.

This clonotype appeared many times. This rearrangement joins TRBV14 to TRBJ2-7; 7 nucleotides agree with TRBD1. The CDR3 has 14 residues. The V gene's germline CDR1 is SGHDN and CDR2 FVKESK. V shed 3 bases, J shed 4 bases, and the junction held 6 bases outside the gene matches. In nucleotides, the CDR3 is TGTGCCAGCAGCCAGAGGGACAGTCTGTACGAGCAGTACTTC. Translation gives CASSQRDSLYEQYF.